These T cell receptor beta chains were read from a single sample in a study of blood T cell repertoires in COVID-19. Sequenced by immunoSEQ multiplex PCR; TCRdb stores in-frame clones only, minus some. Seen here are around 370,000 clones, about 88% observed once, and the top ten hold 5.5% to 7.5%. The sample comprised peripheral blood. All receptors come from a woman between 70 and 85 years old with COVID-19, enrolled during active disease. The conserved cysteine and the conserved F or W are not part of the CDR3 here. The order of the fields is V gene, J gene, CDR3 protein.

TRBV2	TRBJ2-7	ASKVDRDDEQY
TRBV2	TRBJ2-7	ASADRVEEQY
TRBV6-5	TRBJ1-1	ASTREGLNTEAF
TRBV6-5	TRBJ1-1	ASRGATGGTEAF
TRBV2	TRBJ2-3	ASSESGGPTDTQY
TRBV9	TRBJ2-1	ASSVAGHEQF
TRBV19	TRBJ1-1	ASSIGGPLTEAF
TRBV10-3	TRBJ2-7	AISEPMTRGNEQY
TRBV2	TRBJ1-1	ASSVGGGAEAF
TRBV13	TRBJ1-1	ASSLEGRDSGTLAF
TRBV4-3	TRBJ2-3	ASSQVIGAGGQDTQY
TRBV2	TRBJ1-6	ASSSRGTAYSPLH
TRBV2	TRBJ2-1	ASSATDTYSYNEQF
TRBV24-1	TRBJ1-1	ATSGPSGTEAF
TRBV30	TRBJ1-5	AWSVGGGLSQPQH
TRBV5-1	TRBJ2-5	ASSMTGRETQY
TRBV7-2	TRBJ2-7	ASSLEGTFYEQY
TRBV5-1	TRBJ1-2	ASRPSPAGDGYT
TRBV27	TRBJ2-3	ASSLYGTGPSSTDTQY
TRBV7-9	TRBJ2-5	ASSFLGGGETQY
TRBV30	TRBJ1-5	AWSVRGNQPQH
TRBV12-5	TRBJ1-1	ASGIGQGHGNTEAF
TRBV2	TRBJ1-5	ASRAGQGADQPQH
TRBV29-1	TRBJ1-2	SVEDRRNGYT
TRBV7-2	TRBJ1-3	ASSTTGFSGNTIY
TRBV20-1	TRBJ1-2	SASYSYGYT
TRBV5-4	TRBJ1-1	ASSPAVGTGGTEAF
TRBV24-1	TRBJ2-2	ATSPGQYTGELF
TRBV10-1	TRBJ2-2	ASSEGLVGSNTGELF
TRBV3-1/TRBV3-2	TRBJ2-7	ASSQGPHHREQY
TRBV7-2	TRBJ1-5	ASSPTGGNSNQPQH
TRBV19	TRBJ2-3	ASRIGTASTDTQY
TRBV12-5	TRBJ1-4	ASGLGNRPNEKLF
TRBV19	TRBJ2-1	ASSILSTGWNEQF
TRBV2	TRBJ1-5	ASRGQGINQPQH
TRBV28	TRBJ1-4	ASSGDRGYEKLF
TRBV23-1	TRBJ1-1	ASSSYREIPNTAF
TRBV7-2	TRBJ1-2	ASSGSTGGLDYGYT
TRBV20-1	TRBJ2-1	SAERELEF
TRBV6-5	TRBJ1-6	ANRTGHNSPLH
TRBV7-9	TRBJ2-3	ASREALAGGNTQY
TRBV5-6	TRBJ1-5	ASSRGQLYSNQPQH
TRBV5-1	TRBJ1-4	ASSLERGNEKLF
TRBV5-1	TRBJ1-1	ASSLGARRAAEAF
TRBV6-6	TRBJ1-2	ASSYSDRTNYGYT
TRBV12-3/TRBV12-4	TRBJ1-1	ASSSDREAF
TRBV5-1	TRBJ2-2	ASSEATSNTGELF
TRBV5-4	TRBJ1-4	ASSPGGTNEKLF
TRBV5-1	TRBJ1-5	ASSTQAGQPQH
TRBV19	TRBJ2-5	ASSIGWASGVETQY
TRBV7-2	TRBJ2-7	ASSLGSGDPSYYEQY
TRBV5-5	TRBJ2-7	ASSPTGVPPYEQY
TRBV12-3/TRBV12-4	TRBJ1-2	ASSLQAYGYT